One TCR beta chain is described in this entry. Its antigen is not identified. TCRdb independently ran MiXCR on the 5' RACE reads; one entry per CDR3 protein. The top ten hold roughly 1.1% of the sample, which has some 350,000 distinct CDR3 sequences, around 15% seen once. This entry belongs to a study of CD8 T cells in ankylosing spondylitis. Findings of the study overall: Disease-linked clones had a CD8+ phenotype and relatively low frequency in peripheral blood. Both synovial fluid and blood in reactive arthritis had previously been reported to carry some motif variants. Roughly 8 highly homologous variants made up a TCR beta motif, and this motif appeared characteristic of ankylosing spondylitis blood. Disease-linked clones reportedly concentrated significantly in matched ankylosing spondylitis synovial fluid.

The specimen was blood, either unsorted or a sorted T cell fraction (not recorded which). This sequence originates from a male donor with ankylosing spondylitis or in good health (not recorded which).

The chain's CDR3 is CSVSKDGHYGYTF. The CDR3 DNA reads as TGCAGCGTCTCGAAGGACGGACATTATGGCTACACCTTC. The chain employs TRBV29-1 and TRBJ1-2, with D possibly being TRBD1 (5 bases). The V end was cut by 6 bases, the J end by 5 bases, with 16 bases between. CDR3 length: 13 residues. CDR1 is SQVTM and CDR2 is ANQGSEA in the germline V gene.